This entry features one T cell receptor (beta chain) sequence. No antigen is known for it. CDR3 length equals 15 residues. Germline CDR1 SNHLY, CDR2 FYNNEI. V shed 3 bases and J shed 0 bases, with 6 bases lying between them. Samples were assayed with immunoSEQ v3.0 at survey level. TCRdb's copy holds only in-frame clones and misses some; the assay was immunoSEQ multiplex PCR. The sample consists of 30,000 to 35,000 clones, around 79% of them appearing once. This entry is derived from a study of long-term antiretroviral therapy in people with HIV. Study-wide results and limits: Post-ART samples showed increased diversity that remained below transplant donor control levels.

Before they underwent DNA extraction, samples held roughly 0.95-11 million cryopreserved PBMC. The chain uses TRBV2 and TRBJ2-6; D unclear. The clonotype comes from a man aged 45 to 65 with HIV. Specimen: unsorted PBMCs, collected 3 years after starting antiretroviral therapy. As DNA, the CDR3 is TGTGCCAGCAGTGACCGGTTCTCTGGGGCCAACGTCCTGACTTTC. The encoded protein is CASSDRFSGANVLTF.